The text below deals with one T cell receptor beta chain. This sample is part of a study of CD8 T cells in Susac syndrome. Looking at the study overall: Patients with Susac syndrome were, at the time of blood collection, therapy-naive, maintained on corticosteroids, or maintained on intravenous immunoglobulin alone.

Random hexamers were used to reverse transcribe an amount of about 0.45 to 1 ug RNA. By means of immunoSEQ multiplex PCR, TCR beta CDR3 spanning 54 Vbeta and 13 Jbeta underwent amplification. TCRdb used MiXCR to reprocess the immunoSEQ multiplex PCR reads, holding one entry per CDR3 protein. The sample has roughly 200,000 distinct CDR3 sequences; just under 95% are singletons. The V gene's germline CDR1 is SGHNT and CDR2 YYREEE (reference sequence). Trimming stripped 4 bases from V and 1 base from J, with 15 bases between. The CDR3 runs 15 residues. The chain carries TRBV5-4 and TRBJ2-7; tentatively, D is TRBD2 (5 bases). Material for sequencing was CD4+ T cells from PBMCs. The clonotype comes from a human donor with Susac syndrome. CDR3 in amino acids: CASSLSSYFSYEQYF. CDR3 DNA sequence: TGTGCCAGCAGCCTCTCTAGCTACTTTTCCTACGAGCAGTACTTC.